This is a list of T cell receptor beta chains from one sample in a study of Tregs in tolerant kidney transplant recipients. Assay used: immunoSEQ multiplex PCR; TCRdb lists only in-frame clones, some missing. Of just under 65,000 clones in the sample, roughly 98% were seen once. Here the sequenced sample was Tregs from blood, taken before the transplant. The source is a human donor who received a combined kidney and bone marrow transplant. Both conserved end residues are part of each CDR3. A D gene is named only where the DNA matches it firmly. Some rows have no size entry. The others give once, few or many, or a class for an expanded clone.

TRBJ1-2,14,.,TRBV27,.,TGTGCCAGCAGTTTCTTCGGGGGGCGCGATGGCTACACCTTC,CASSFFGGRDGYTF
TRBJ2-7,14,TRBD2,TRBV11-3,.,TGTGCCAGCAGCTTAGCGGGAGGACCTTACGAGCAGTACTTC,CASSLAGGPYEQYF
TRBJ2-2,17,TRBD1,TRBV4-2,.,TGTGCCAGCAGCCAAGTTAGGACAGGGAAAAACACCGGGGAGCTGTTTTTT,CASSQVRTGKNTGELFF
TRBJ1-3,15,TRBD1,TRBV18,.,TGTGCCAGCTCACCCTCAAAGGGGGCGGCGGACACCATATATTTT,CASSPSKGAADTIYF
TRBJ2-7,12,TRBD1,TRBV5-1,once,TGCGCCAGCAGGGACAGGGCCTACGAGCAGTACTTC,CASRDRAYEQYF
TRBJ2-7,14,TRBD2,TRBV19,.,TGTGCCAGTAGTCTGATAGCGGGGACGTACGAGCAGTACTTC,CASSLIAGTYEQYF
TRBJ1-1,15,.,TRBV25-1,.,TGTGCCAGCAGTGAGTACCGGCCAGGGGTAACTGAAGCTTTCTTT,CASSEYRPGVTEAFF
TRBJ1-2,14,.,TRBV14,.,TGTGCCAGCAGCCGGCAGGGTTTGGTTCATGGCTACACCTTC,CASSRQGLVHGYTF
TRBJ1-1,16,.,TRBV7-9,.,TGTGCCAGCAGCTTGGGCAGGGTTAACATGAACACTGAAGCTTTCTTT,CASSLGRVNMNTEAFF
TRBJ1-2,11,.,TRBV10-3,.,TGTGCCATCAGGCAGGGCTATGGCTACACCTTC,CAIRQGYGYTF